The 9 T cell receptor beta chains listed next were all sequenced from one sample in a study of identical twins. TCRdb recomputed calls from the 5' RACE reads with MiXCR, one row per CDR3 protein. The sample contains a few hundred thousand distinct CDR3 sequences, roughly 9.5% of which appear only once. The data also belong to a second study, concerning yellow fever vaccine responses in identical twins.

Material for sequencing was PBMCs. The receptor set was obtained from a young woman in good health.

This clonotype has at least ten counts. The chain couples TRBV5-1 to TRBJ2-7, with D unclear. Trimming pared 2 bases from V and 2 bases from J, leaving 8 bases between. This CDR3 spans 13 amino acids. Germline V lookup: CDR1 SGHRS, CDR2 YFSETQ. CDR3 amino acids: CASSLEPTYEQYF. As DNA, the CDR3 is TGCGCCAGCAGCTTAGAACCTACCTACGAGCAGTACTTC.

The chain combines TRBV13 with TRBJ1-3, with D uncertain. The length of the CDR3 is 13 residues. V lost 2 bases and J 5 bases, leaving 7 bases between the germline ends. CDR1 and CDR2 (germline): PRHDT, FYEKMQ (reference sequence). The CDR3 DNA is TGTGCCAGCAGCTTAAAGGGTCGAAACACCATATATTTT. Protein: CASSLKGRNTIYF.

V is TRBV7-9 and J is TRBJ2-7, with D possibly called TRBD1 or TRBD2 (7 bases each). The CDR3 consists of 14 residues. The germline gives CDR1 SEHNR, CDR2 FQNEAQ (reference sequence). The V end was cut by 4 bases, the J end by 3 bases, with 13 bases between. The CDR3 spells CASSSQGGIYEQYF. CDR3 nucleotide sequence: TGTGCCAGCAGCTCCCAGGGGGGGATCTACGAGCAGTACTTC.

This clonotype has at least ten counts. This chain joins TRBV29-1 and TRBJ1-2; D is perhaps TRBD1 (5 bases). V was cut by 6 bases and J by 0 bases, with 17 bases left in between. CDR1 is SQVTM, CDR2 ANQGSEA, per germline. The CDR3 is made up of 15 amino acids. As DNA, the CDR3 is TGCAGCGTGGGGGACGGCAGACCCACTAACTATGGCTACACCTTC. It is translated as CSVGDGRPTNYGYTF.

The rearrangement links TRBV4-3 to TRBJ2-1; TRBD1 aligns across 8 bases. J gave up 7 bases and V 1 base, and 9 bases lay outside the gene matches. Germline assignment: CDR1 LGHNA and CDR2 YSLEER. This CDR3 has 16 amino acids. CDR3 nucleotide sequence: TGCGCCAGCAGCCAAGTTGGACAGGGATCTTGGAATGAGCAGTTCTTC. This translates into CASSQVGQGSWNEQFF.

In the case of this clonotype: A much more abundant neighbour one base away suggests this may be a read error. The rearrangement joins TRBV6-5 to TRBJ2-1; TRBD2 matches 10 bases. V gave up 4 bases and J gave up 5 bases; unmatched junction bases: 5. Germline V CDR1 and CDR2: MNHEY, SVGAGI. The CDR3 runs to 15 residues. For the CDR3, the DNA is TGTGCCAGCAGTTTGACTAGCGGGCCCCACAATGAGCAGTTCTTC. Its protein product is CASSLTSGPHNEQFF.

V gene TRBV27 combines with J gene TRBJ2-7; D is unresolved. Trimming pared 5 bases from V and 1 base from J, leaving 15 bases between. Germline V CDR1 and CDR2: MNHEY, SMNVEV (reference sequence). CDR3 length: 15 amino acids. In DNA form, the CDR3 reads TGTGCCAGCAGTATAACGTTTACCGGGTCCTACGAGCAGTACTTC. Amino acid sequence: CASSITFTGSYEQYF.

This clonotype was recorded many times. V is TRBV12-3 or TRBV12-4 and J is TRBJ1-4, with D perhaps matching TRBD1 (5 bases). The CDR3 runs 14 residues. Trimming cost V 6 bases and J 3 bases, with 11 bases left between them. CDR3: CASRPGTPNEKLFF. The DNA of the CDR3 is TGTGCCAGCAGGCCCGGGACTCCTAATGAAAAACTGTTTTTT.

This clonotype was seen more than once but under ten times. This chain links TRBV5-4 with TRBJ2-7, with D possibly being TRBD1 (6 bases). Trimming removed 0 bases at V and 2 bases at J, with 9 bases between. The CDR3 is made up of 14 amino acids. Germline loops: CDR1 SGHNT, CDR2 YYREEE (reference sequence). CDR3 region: CASSLGGDTYEQYF. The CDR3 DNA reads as TGTGCCAGCAGCTTGGGAGGGGACACCTACGAGCAGTACTTC.